The 5 T cell receptor beta chains below come from one sample, sequenced in a study of cytomegalovirus exposure and HLA in healthy donors. With 60 Vbeta and 13 Jbeta primers, the PCR was carried out. Using immunoSEQ multiplex PCR, the repertoire was profiled, and TCRdb retains in-frame clones only, with some absent. The table lists roughly 190,000 clones, over 80% of them singletons. Sequenced: PBMCs. These receptor sequences come from a man aged 25 to 40 in good health and CMV-seronegative.

The chain links TRBV18 to TRBJ2-3; 12 bases are a match to TRBD2. Germline CDR1 KGHSH, CDR2 LQKENI. The V gene end was trimmed by 3 bases and the J gene end by 6 bases; junction bases not matched to a gene: 7. This CDR3 has 16 amino acids. CDR3 region: CASSPNLAGGHDTQYF. The DNA of the CDR3 is TGTGCCAGCTCACCCAACCTAGCGGGGGGGCACGATACGCAGTATTTT.

V and J are TRBV30 and TRBJ1-1; 8 nucleotides line up with TRBD1. The CDR3 is 14 amino acids. V shed 0 bases and J 5 bases; nucleotides not matched to a gene: 5. Per the germline V gene, CDR1 is GTSNPN and CDR2 is SVGIG (reference sequence). CDR3: CAWSVTGGGTEAFF. CDR3 sequence (DNA): TGTGCCTGGAGTGTAACAGGGGGAGGGACTGAAGCTTTCTTT.

The genes are TRBV4-3 and TRBJ1-2, with D possibly being TRBD1 (6 bases). Germline V CDR1 and CDR2: LGHNA, YSLEER. This CDR3 comprises 15 residues. V was shortened by 1 base and J by 4 bases, with 13 bases between the two germline ends. The CDR3 region has the DNA TGCGCCAGCAGCCAAGGGCTCAGGGGCCGCTATGGCTACACCTTC. Translating gives CASSQGLRGRYGYTF.

This clone was seen only a few times. The chain links TRBV2 to TRBJ2-4; D gene uncertain. Per germline, CDR1 SNHLY and CDR2 FYNNEI. The CDR3 has 13 amino acids. Trimming stripped 8 bases from V and 0 bases from J, with 8 bases between. CDR3 region: CASFGLAKNIQYF. The CDR3 DNA reads TGTGCCAGCTTTGGGCTAGCCAAAAACATTCAGTACTTC.

J is TRBJ2-7 and V is TRBV11-2, with 7 bases matching TRBD1. Germline V lookup: CDR1 SGHAT, CDR2 FQNNGV. The V and J ends lost 2 bases and 5 bases, in that order; junction bases with no gene match: 9. The CDR3 spans 15 residues. CDR3 nucleotide sequence: TGTGCCAGCAGCTTAATTTCGACAGGGCGCCACGAGCAGTACTTC. Its protein product is CASSLISTGRHEQYF.